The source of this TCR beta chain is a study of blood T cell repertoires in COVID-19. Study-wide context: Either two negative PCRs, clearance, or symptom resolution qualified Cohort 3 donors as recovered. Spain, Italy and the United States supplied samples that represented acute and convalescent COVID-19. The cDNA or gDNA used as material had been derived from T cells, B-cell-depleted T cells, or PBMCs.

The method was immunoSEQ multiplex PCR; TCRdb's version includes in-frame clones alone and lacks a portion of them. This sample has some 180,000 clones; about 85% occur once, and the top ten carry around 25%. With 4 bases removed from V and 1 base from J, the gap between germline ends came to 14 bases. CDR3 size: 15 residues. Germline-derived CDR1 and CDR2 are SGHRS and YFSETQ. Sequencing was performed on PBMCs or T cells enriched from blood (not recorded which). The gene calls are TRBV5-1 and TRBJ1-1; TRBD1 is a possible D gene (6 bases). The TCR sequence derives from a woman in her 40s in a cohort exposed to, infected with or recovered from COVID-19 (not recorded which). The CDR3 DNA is TGCGCCAGCAGCATAAACAGGGTCGCGAACACTGAAGCTTTCTTT. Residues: CASSINRVANTEAFF.